This TCR beta chain was found in a study of T cell repertoires in urothelial bladder cancer (dated by TCRdb to between 2018 and 2021). With regard to the full study: Of the approximately twelve resected lesions, three were clinical stage cT0, three were cTa, three were cT1, and three were cT2 or greater. In the study, clonality of the TCR repertoire in bladder tumors was compared against clonality in benign bladder inflammation. Twelve patients who had bladder lesions and were undergoing transurethral resection were prospectively identified. About eleven resected bladder lesions were studied, comprising urothelial carcinoma (UC+) and benign (UC-) specimens. Overall study outcomes, separate from this receptor: In carcinoma specimens, one T-cell clone made up as much as 17% of infiltrating lymphocytes, versus 2% in benign specimens. Carcinoma specimens had a median tumor infiltrating lymphocyte percentage of 2% to 2.5%, while benign specimens had a median of about 13%. Urothelial carcinoma specimens contained fewer T cells than benign specimens, with a median of around 6,000 versus 25,000.

The TCR beta chain CDR3 region was sequenced with the immunoSEQ assay. The original pipeline was this. For every specimen, the T-cell fraction, clonal dominance and maximum TCR clone frequency were calculated. TCRdb re-hosts the immuneACCESS table, in-frame sequences only. Its copies lack some clones; in the studies checked, an unresolved V gene accounts for under half of them, and the cause for the rest is not known. The V and J calls and clone size come from that table; D and trimming were worked out from the DNA. The table for this sample lists about 520 clones; 70% to 80% of them were counted only once. Clones ranked in the top ten supply roughly 20% of the sample. At transurethral resection, specimens of the bladder lesions were collected and then stored at -80C. DNA was extracted from bladder specimens collected at transurethral resection. As encoded in the germline V gene, CDR1 is MGHDK while CDR2 is SYGVNS. V lost 0 bases and J lost 5 bases; the stretch between them is 18 bases long. The CDR3, cysteine through phenylalanine, is 17 amino acids long. Solely the CDR3 DNA is kept, with 51 bases framed from the first base.

Comment on this clone: Its antigen target is currently unknown. There are no base qualities to consult, and no much larger clone falls within one base.

The sequencing input was tumor-infiltrating cells from bladder cancer. The sequence is built from TRBV25-1 and TRBJ2-3; matching of 6 bases hints at TRBD1 as the D gene. The source is a human donor with urothelial carcinoma. Here is the DNA: TGTGCCAGCAGTGAATATAGGCCCAGGGGTCGGAGAGATACGCAGTATTTT. Protein translation: CASSEYRPRGRRDTQYF.